Each of the 25 T cell receptor beta chains below was sequenced from the same sample in a study of OX40 agonist ivuxolimab in advanced cancers. Assay used: immunoSEQ multiplex PCR; TCRdb lists only in-frame clones, some missing. The sample contains 45,000 or so clones, 80% of which appear only once. The starting material was CD4+ or CD8+ T cells sorted from blood, obtained in a trial of the OX40 agonist ivuxolimab. The receptors stem from an adult with an advanced solid tumor such as melanoma, head and neck, liver or kidney cancer.

The CDR3: CASSPAGTAYGYTF. CDR3 coding DNA: TGCGCCAGCAGCCCAGCCGGGACAGCCTATGGCTACACCTTC. V is TRBV5-1 and J is TRBJ1-2; 7 nucleotides agree with TRBD1. The junction had 7 bases not matched to a gene; V was cut back by 4 bases and J by 4 bases. Per germline, CDR1 SGHRS and CDR2 YFSETQ. The CDR3 runs 14 residues.

J is TRBJ2-7 and V is TRBV13, with 8 bases fitting TRBD2. Per the germline V gene, CDR1 is PRHDT and CDR2 is FYEKMQ (reference sequence). There are 17 residues in the CDR3. V lost 4 bases and J lost 1; bases outside the gene matches: 12. DNA for the CDR3: TGTGCCAGCAGCTCCCCCGGTAGTAGCGGGGATTCCTACGAGCAGTACTTC. Translated, it gives CASSSPGSSGDSYEQYF.

The rearrangement links TRBV7-2 to TRBJ1-2; D might be TRBD1 (5 bases). CDR1 is SGHTA and CDR2 is FQGNSA in the germline V gene. The CDR3 loop spans 13 amino acids. The germline V and J ends were trimmed by 1 base and 8 bases, with 11 bases remaining between them. CDR3 residues: CASSLGGREGYTF. The CDR3 DNA sequence: TGTGCCAGCAGCTTAGGGGGCAGGGAGGGCTACACCTTC.

The rearrangement uses TRBV7-2 and TRBJ2-3; D gene ambiguous. The germline V and J ends were trimmed by 1 base and 0 bases, with 11 bases remaining between them. This CDR3 has 16 residues. Germline CDR1 is SGHTA and CDR2 is FQGNSA. The CDR3 loop reads CASSLEDGTSTDTQYF. The CDR3 DNA follows: TGTGCCAGCAGCTTAGAGGACGGTACTAGCACAGATACGCAGTATTTT.

This chain connects TRBV20-1 to TRBJ1-2, with D possibly TRBD1 on 6 matching bases. Trimming took off 5 bases at V and 7 bases at J, with 11 bases between the two ends. Germline V gene sequence: CDR1 DFQATT, CDR2 SNEGSKA (reference sequence). The CDR3 has 11 amino acids. The CDR3 bases are TGCAGTGCTGCCACAGGGCGTGGCTACACCTTC. Its protein is CSAATGRGYTF.

Comments on this clone: One end of the junction fails to match germline, which may point to a read error. The sample contains more than one DNA sequence encoding this CDR3. V is TRBV10-3 and J is TRBJ2-2; TRBD2 matches at 8 bases. CDR1 ENHRY and CDR2 SYGVKD come from the germline V gene. The CDR3 consists of 14 residues. CDR3 sequence: CAISESSGDGELFF. DNA for the CDR3: TGTGCCATCAGTGAGAGTAGCGGGGACGGGGAGCTATTTTTT.

The CDR3 sequence is CASSLVETSGSSNEQFF. The DNA of the CDR3 is TGTGCCAGCAGCTTAGTGGAAACTAGCGGGAGTTCCAATGAGCAGTTCTTC. The rearrangement uses TRBV7-8 and TRBJ2-1; 11 nucleotides line up with TRBD2. The junction had 8 bases not matched to a gene; V was cut back by 1 base and J by 6 bases. The CDR3 has 17 residues. Germline CDR1 SGHVS, CDR2 FQNEAQ.

V gene TRBV7-8 combines with J gene TRBJ1-2; D ambiguous. The V gene's germline CDR1 is SGHVS and CDR2 FQNEAQ. This CDR3 is built from 9 residues. Between the trimmed V and J ends, which lost 10 bases and 13 bases, there was a span of 13 bases. The CDR3 sequence is CATLFPPTF. As DNA, the CDR3 is TGTGCCACCTTATTCCCCCCCACCTTC. Supplemented by reference TRBV7-8 and TRBJ1-2, the full variable domain reads GAGVSQSPRYKVAKRGQDVALRCDPISGHVSLFWYQQALGQGPEFLTYFQNEAQLDKSGLPSDRFFAERPEGSVSTLKIQRTQQEDSAVYLCATLFPPTFGSGTRLTVV.

The chain couples TRBV29-1 to TRBJ2-2; no clear D. Trimming removed 4 bases at V and 6 bases at J, with 18 bases between. The germline V gene encodes CDR1 SQVTM and CDR2 ANQGSEA. The CDR3 is made up of 15 amino acids. CDR3 in DNA: TGCAGCGTTGCACTATCGCCACCCCCGGCCGGGGAGCTGTTTTTT. Translating gives CSVALSPPPAGELFF.

The V and J genes are TRBV2 and TRBJ2-7; TRBD2 matches 8 bases. The CDR3 is 12 residues long. Germline values: CDR1 SNHLY, CDR2 FYNNEI. The V gene end was trimmed by 6 bases and the J gene end by 4 bases; junction bases not matched to a gene: 2. Here the CDR3 reads CASRGTRYEQYF. The CDR3 bases are TGTGCCAGCAGGGGGACTAGATACGAGCAGTACTTC.

The V gene is TRBV2, the J gene TRBJ2-2, with 10 bases identical to TRBD2. The V segment lost 10 bases and the J segment 5 bases; nucleotides outside the gene matches: 13. CDR3 size: 16 residues. Germline CDR1 reads SNHLY; CDR2 reads FYNNEI. The CDR3 loop is CATKNSGRARTGELFF. CDR3 in DNA: TGTGCCACCAAAAACAGCGGGAGGGCCAGGACCGGGGAGCTGTTTTTT.

The chain links TRBV14 to TRBJ1-5, with TRBD1 matching 8 bases. Losses at the gene ends were 4 bases for V and 3 bases for J; bases not matched to a gene: 11. CDR3 size: 17 residues. Germline V CDR1 and CDR2: SGHDN, FVKESK. This chain's CDR3 is CASSPLLGQAINQPQHF. The CDR3 nucleotides read TGTGCCAGCAGCCCGCTTTTGGGACAGGCGATCAATCAGCCCCAGCATTTT. Complete variable domain (other parts from reference TRBV14 and TRBJ1-5): EAGVTQFPSHSVIEKGQTVTLRCDPISGHDNLYWYRRVMGKEIKFLLHFVKESKQDESGMPNNRFLAERTGGTYSTLKVQPAELEDSGVYFCASSPLLGQAINQPQHFGDGTRLSIL.

The V and J genes are TRBV28 and TRBJ2-1; D call uncertain. The CDR3 is 13 residues long. With 6 bases removed from V and 14 bases from J, the gap between germline ends came to 20 bases. Germline V gives CDR1 MDHEN, CDR2 SYDVKM. The CDR3 is CASRPGLSPGKFF. The DNA for the CDR3 is TGTGCCAGCAGGCCTGGGCTGAGCCCCGGAAAGTTCTTC.

V gene TRBV9 combines with J gene TRBJ2-3, with D maybe TRBD2 (7 bases). The V and J ends lost 6 bases and 5 bases respectively, with 16 bases between them. Per the germline V gene, CDR1 is SGDLS and CDR2 is YYNGEE. The CDR3 sequence is 14 residues long. CDR3 sequence reads: CASNGGPREDTQYF. In nucleotides, the CDR3 is TGTGCCAGCAACGGGGGGCCGCGAGAAGATACGCAGTATTTT.

This chain connects TRBV10-3 to TRBJ1-5, with D hard to call. The CDR3 loop spans 12 amino acids. Germline-derived CDR1 and CDR2 are ENHRY and SYGVKD. V lost 2 bases to trimming and J lost 10 bases, with 9 bases between them. Here the CDR3 DNA reads TGTGCCATCAGTGAGGCTTTGGGTCCCCAGCATTTT. It specifies CAISEALGPQHF.

The genes are TRBV28 and TRBJ1-1; D possibly corresponds to TRBD1 (5 bases). Germline V gives CDR1 MDHEN, CDR2 SYDVKM. V lost 5 bases and J 1 base, leaving 14 bases between the germline ends. There are 15 residues in the CDR3. The DNA for the CDR3 is TGTGCCAGCAGTCCCCACAGGACGGCGAACACTGAAGCTTTCTTT. Protein: CASSPHRTANTEAFF.

This clone was detected a few times. The chain joins TRBV5-1 to TRBJ1-1; D is perhaps TRBD1 (5 bases). Between the trimmed V and J ends, which lost 0 bases and 2 bases, there was a span of 11 bases. The CDR3 is 15 amino acids. Germline V gene lookup returns CDR1 SGHRS and CDR2 YFSETQ. CDR3 in DNA: TGCGCCAGCAGCTTGGAATGGGGGATTAACACTGAAGCTTTCTTT. Translated: CASSLEWGINTEAFF.

Sample share makes this clone medium-sized (0.01 to 0.1%). The genes are TRBV5-1 and TRBJ1-6; D is possibly TRBD1 (6 bases). The CDR3 contains 17 residues. V gave up 0 bases and J gave up 9 bases, with 19 bases separating them. Per germline, CDR1 SGHRS and CDR2 YFSETQ. The CDR3 spells CASSLAPLGAGSSPLHF. The DNA for the CDR3 is TGCGCCAGCAGCTTGGCCCCCCTGGGGGCAGGAAGTTCACCCCTCCACTTT.

The rearrangement uses TRBV19 and TRBJ2-4; 9 nucleotides line up with TRBD1. Germline trimming cut 5 bases from V and 2 bases from J; bases unmatched to any gene: 4. Germline V CDR1 and CDR2: LNHDA, SQIVND (reference sequence). The CDR3 sequence is 15 residues long. The CDR3 DNA sequence: TGTGCCAGTAGTCTGGACAGGGGACCCAAAAACATTCAGTACTTC. It yields the protein CASSLDRGPKNIQYF. Complete variable domain (other parts from reference TRBV19 and TRBJ2-4): DGGITQSPKYLFRKEGQNVTLSCEQNLNHDAMYWYRQDPGQGLRLIYYSQIVNDFQKGDIAEGYSVSREKKESFPLTVTSAQKNPTAFYLCASSLDRGPKNIQYFGAGTRLSVL.

The chain uses TRBV7-6 and TRBJ2-1; D remains ambiguous. Germline assignment: CDR1 SGHVS and CDR2 FNYEAQ. V was pared by 5 bases and J by 10 bases, with 15 bases between. The CDR3 is 13 residues long. For the CDR3, the DNA is TGTGCCAGCAGCCTAGTGACTGCTGGGGAGCAGTTCTTC. This codes for CASSLVTAGEQFF.

The rearrangement joins TRBV5-1 to TRBJ2-7; D may be TRBD1 (7 bases). The CDR3 has 16 residues. V was clipped by 0 bases and J by 2 bases, with 15 bases between them. Germline-derived CDR1 and CDR2 are SGHRS and YFSETQ. The CDR3 spells CASSLGSQGGAYEQYF. The CDR3 DNA reads as TGCGCCAGCAGCTTGGGATCTCAGGGGGGTGCCTACGAGCAGTACTTC.

The V and J genes are TRBV4-1 and TRBJ1-1; no reliable D call. This CDR3 spans 15 amino acids. Germline-derived CDR1 and CDR2 are MGHRA and YSYEKL. Trimming took off 1 base at V and 4 bases at J, with 13 bases between the two ends. In DNA form, the CDR3 reads TGCGCCAGCAGCCAAGGATTACGGGGAATCACTGAAGCTTTCTTT. This codes for CASSQGLRGITEAFF.

V usage is TRBV7-3 and J usage is TRBJ2-1; possible D gene TRBD2, 5 bases. CDR3 length equals 12 residues. Germline assignment: CDR1 SGHTA and CDR2 FQGTGA. Deletions cut 2 bases from V and 10 bases from J, with 9 bases between. CDR3 coding DNA: TGTGCCAGCAGCTTAGAGTCGGGGGAGCAGTTCTTC. Amino acids: CASSLESGEQFF.

CDR3 region: CASSPDRGRIDTQYF. CDR3 DNA: TGTGCCAGCAGCCCAGACAGGGGGCGCATAGATACGCAGTATTTT. This chain links TRBV7-3 with TRBJ2-3, with 10 bases matching TRBD1. The CDR3 runs to 15 residues. Looked up from germline, CDR1 is SGHTA and CDR2 is FQGTGA. V was pared by 5 bases and J by 5 bases, with 7 bases of the junction left unmatched.

The rearrangement uses TRBV13 and TRBJ1-6; TRBD1 is a possible D gene (6 bases). Trimming cost V 5 bases and J 6 bases, with 20 bases left between them. The CDR3 totals 17 residues. Germline CDR1 is PRHDT and CDR2 is FYEKMQ (reference sequence). The chain's CDR3 is CASSPRVWGAFNSPLHF. CDR3 bases: TGTGCCAGCAGCCCCCGGGTTTGGGGGGCGTTTAATTCACCCCTCCACTTT.